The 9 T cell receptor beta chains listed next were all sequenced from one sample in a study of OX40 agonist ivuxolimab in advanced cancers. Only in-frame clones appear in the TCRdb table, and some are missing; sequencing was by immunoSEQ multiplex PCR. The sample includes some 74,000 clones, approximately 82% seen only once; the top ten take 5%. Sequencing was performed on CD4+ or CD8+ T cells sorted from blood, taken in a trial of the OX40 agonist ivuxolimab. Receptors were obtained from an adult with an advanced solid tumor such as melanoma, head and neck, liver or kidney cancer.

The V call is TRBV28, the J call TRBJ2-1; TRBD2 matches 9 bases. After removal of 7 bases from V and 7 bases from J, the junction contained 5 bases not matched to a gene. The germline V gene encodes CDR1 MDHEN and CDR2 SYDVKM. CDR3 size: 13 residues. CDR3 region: CASIGTSTNEQFF. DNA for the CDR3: TGTGCCAGCATCGGGACTAGCACGAATGAGCAGTTCTTC.

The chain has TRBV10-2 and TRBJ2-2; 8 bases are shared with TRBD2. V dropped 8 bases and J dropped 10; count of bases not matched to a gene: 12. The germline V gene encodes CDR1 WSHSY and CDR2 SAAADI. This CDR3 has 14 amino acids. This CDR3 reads CASREGLGVSELFF. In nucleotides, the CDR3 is TGCGCCAGCCGGGAGGGCCTGGGGGTTTCGGAGCTGTTTTTT.

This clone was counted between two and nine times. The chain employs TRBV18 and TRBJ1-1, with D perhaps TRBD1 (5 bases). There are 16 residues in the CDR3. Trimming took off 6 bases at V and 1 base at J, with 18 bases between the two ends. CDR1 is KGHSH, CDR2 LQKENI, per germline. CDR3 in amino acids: CASSTTGVGPNTEAFF. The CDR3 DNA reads TGTGCCAGCTCCACAACCGGGGTGGGGCCGAACACTGAAGCTTTCTTT. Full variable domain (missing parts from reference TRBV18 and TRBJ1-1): NAGVMQNPRHLVRRRGQEARLRCSPMKGHSHVYWYRQLPEEGLKFMVYLQKENIIDESGMPKERFSAEFPKEGPSILRIQQVVRGDSAAYFCASSTTGVGPNTEAFFGQGTRLTVV.

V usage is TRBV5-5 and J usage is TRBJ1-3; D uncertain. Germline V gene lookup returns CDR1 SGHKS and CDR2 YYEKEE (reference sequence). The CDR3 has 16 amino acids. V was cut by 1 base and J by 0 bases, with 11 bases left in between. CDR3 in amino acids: CASSLPHGSSGNTIYF. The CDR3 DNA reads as TGTGCCAGCAGCTTGCCCCACGGAAGCTCTGGAAACACCATATATTTT.

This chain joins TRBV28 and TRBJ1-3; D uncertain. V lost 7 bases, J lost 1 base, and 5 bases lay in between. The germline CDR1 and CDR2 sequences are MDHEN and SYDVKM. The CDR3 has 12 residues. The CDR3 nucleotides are TGTGCCAGCAAACGTTCTGGAAACACCATATATTTT. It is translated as CASKRSGNTIYF.

The CDR3 here is CASSQDNTEYNEQFF. CDR3 DNA sequence: TGCGCCAGCAGTCAAGACAACACCGAATACAATGAGCAGTTCTTC. The chain links TRBV23-1 to TRBJ2-1, with no clear D. TRBV23-1 has ORF status, its function being uncertain. V lost 2 bases and J 4 bases, leaving 12 bases between the germline ends. This CDR3 is built from 15 residues.

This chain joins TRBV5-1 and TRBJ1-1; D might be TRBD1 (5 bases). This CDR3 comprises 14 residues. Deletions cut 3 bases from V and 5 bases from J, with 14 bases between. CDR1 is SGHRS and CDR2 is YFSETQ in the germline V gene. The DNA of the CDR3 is TGCGCCAGCAGCTCCCAGGGTACAAGGACTGAAGCTTTCTTT. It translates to CASSSQGTRTEAFF.

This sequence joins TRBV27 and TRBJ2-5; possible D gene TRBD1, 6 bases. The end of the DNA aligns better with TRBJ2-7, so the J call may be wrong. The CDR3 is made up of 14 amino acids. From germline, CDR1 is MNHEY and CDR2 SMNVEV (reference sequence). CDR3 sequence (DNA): TGTGCCAGCAGCAACCACGGACAGACCTACGAGCAGTACTTC. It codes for CASSNHGQTYEQYF.

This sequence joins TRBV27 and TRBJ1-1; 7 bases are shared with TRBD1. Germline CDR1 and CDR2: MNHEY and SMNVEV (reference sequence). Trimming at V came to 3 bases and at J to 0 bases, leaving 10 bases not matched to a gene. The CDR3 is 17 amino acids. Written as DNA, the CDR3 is TGTGCCAGCAGTTTTACGCTGAGGGGGCGGGTGAACACTGAAGCTTTCTTT. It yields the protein CASSFTLRGRVNTEAFF.